The next 19 T cell receptor beta chains were all read from a single sample in a study of beta chain features in type 1 diabetes. Expressed TCRB transcripts were sequenced because the entire RNA isolate underwent reverse transcription. The method was immunoSEQ multiplex PCR; TCRdb's version includes in-frame clones alone and lacks a portion of them. The table lists roughly 150,000 clones, 7% to 10% of them singletons, with 2% to 3% in the top ten. Sequencing input: central memory CD4+ T cells from blood. The receptors originated from a woman aged 18-35 years in good health.

This clone occurred a few times. V and J are TRBV5-1 and TRBJ1-2; TRBD1 agrees at 7 bases. Per the germline V gene, CDR1 is SGHRS and CDR2 is YFSETQ. V lost 4 bases and J lost 1; bases outside the gene matches: 4. The CDR3 contains 14 residues. CDR3 nucleotides: TGCGCCAGCAGCCTTGGGACAGTTAACTATGGCTACACCTTC. Translating gives CASSLGTVNYGYTF.

This clone turned up a few times. The chain joins TRBV30 to TRBJ1-6, with TRBD1 as a possible D gene (5 bases). From germline, CDR1 is GTSNPN and CDR2 SVGIG (reference sequence). The V end was cut by 2 bases, the J end by 11 bases, with 19 bases between. This CDR3 is built from 15 residues. CDR3: CAWSFGRERLAPLHF. DNA of the CDR3: TGTGCCTGGAGTTTTGGCAGGGAACGTCTGGCACCCCTCCACTTT.

This clone was seen repeatedly, ten times or more. The CDR3 loop is CASSYTGVGDQPQHF. In DNA form, the CDR3 reads TGTGCCAGTAGCTATACAGGGGTTGGAGACCAGCCCCAGCATTTT. The V and J genes are TRBV19 and TRBJ1-5; 7 nucleotides align to TRBD1. Trimming at V came to 6 bases and at J to 7 bases, leaving 12 bases not matched to a gene. This CDR3 contains 15 residues. Germline CDR1 LNHDA, CDR2 SQIVND (reference sequence). Variable domain in full (rest from reference TRBV19 and TRBJ1-5): DGGITQSPKYLFRKEGQNVTLSCEQNLNHDAMYWYRQDPGQGLRLIYYSQIVNDFQKGDIAEGYSVSREKKESFPLTVTSAQKNPTAFYLCASSYTGVGDQPQHFGDGTRLSIL.

The chain carries TRBV30 and TRBJ2-3; 8 positions match TRBD2. This CDR3 is 13 amino acids long. Germline CDR1 GTSNPN, CDR2 SVGIG (reference sequence). Trimming at V came to 5 bases and at J to 6 bases, leaving 7 bases not matched to a gene. The CDR3 nucleotides read TGTGCCTGGGGCGGGGGGCGGAGGGATACGCAGTATTTT. Its translation is CAWGGGRRDTQYF.

This clone was observed a few times. J is TRBJ1-1 and V is TRBV7-9; D gene uncertain. Per germline, CDR1 SEHNR and CDR2 FQNEAQ (reference sequence). The CDR3 is 15 amino acids. V was trimmed by 6 bases and J by 1 base, leaving 15 bases between them. DNA of the CDR3: TGTGCCAGCAGTTCCCGGGAGGTGGGGAACACTGAAGCTTTCTTT. It translates to CASSSREVGNTEAFF.

V is TRBV5-6 and J is TRBJ1-5, with TRBD1 as a possible D gene (5 bases). The germline V and J ends were trimmed by 2 bases and 0 bases, with 12 bases remaining between them. In germline, CDR1 is SGHDT, CDR2 YYEEEE. The CDR3 runs to 16 residues. Here the CDR3 DNA reads TGTGCCAGCAGCTTTATGACAGCGTATAGCAATCAGCCCCAGCATTTT. Translation: CASSFMTAYSNQPQHF.

The sample holds a few counts of this clone. This chain uses TRBV6-6 with TRBJ1-5, with a tentative D call TRBD1 (6 bases). CDR1 and CDR2 from the germline V gene are MNHNY and SVGAGI (reference sequence). This CDR3 contains 14 residues. Trimming stripped 6 bases from V and 6 bases from J, with 15 bases between. The CDR3 spells CASSQGGGIQPQHF. The CDR3 region has the DNA TGTGCCAGCAGCCAAGGGGGGGGCATTCAGCCCCAGCATTTT.

V is TRBV19 and J is TRBJ2-3; D gene uncertain. This CDR3 comprises 13 residues. V lost 3 bases, J lost 4 bases, and 8 bases lay in between. Germline values: CDR1 LNHDA, CDR2 SQIVND (reference sequence). The CDR3 nucleotides read TGTGCCAGTAGTATGCGTTTAGCAGATACGCAGTATTTT. Translating it yields CASSMRLADTQYF.

The chain links TRBV4-2 to TRBJ2-2; TRBD1 is a possible D gene (6 bases). Per germline, CDR1 LGHNA and CDR2 YNFKEQ. With 0 bases removed from V and 7 bases from J, the gap between germline ends came to 12 bases. The CDR3 is 15 amino acids. The CDR3 nucleotides read TGTGCCAGCAGCCAAGATCAGGGACAAGGCGGGGAGCTGTTTTTT. This translates into CASSQDQGQGGELFF.

The rearrangement links TRBV28 to TRBJ2-1, with TRBD2 matching over 11 bases. Germline lookup yields CDR1 MDHEN and CDR2 SYDVKM. The CDR3 covers 14 residues. The J segment lost 8 bases and the V segment lost 6 bases, leaving 6 bases of the junction unmatched. The DNA of the CDR3 is TGTGCCAGCAGCATAGCGGGGGGGCCCCATGAGCAGTTCTTC. Translation gives CASSIAGGPHEQFF.

The chain links TRBV7-2 to TRBJ2-5; D is possibly TRBD2 (5 bases). The germline V gene encodes CDR1 SGHTA and CDR2 FQGNSA. The CDR3 has 13 amino acids. The ends were cut back, 8 bases at V and 12 bases at J, with 22 bases in the middle. The CDR3 coding sequence is TGTGCCAGCGGTAGGGCCCCAGAACTAGATAAGTACTTC. Translation gives CASGRAPELDKYF.

This rearrangement joins TRBV11-2 to TRBJ2-5; 12 nucleotides agree with TRBD2. Looked up from germline, CDR1 is SGHAT and CDR2 is FQNNGV. V shed 5 bases, J shed 5 bases, and the junction held 6 bases outside the gene matches. The CDR3 is 15 residues long. The DNA of the CDR3 is TGTGCCAGCAGCCAACGGACTAGCGGGACTGAGACCCAGTACTTC. It translates to CASSQRTSGTETQYF.

The chain uses TRBV12-5 and TRBJ2-5; 8 bases are shared with TRBD2. CDR1 and CDR2 from the germline V gene are LGHNT and FRNRAP. This CDR3 has 17 amino acids. The J segment lost 1 base and the V segment lost 5 bases, leaving 12 bases of the junction unmatched. Here the CDR3 DNA reads TGTGCTAGTGGTCCCCCCTCGGGGCGGGGGGCCCAAGAGACCCAGTACTTC. Translation gives CASGPPSGRGAQETQYF.

This clone came up a few times. V gene TRBV29-1 combines with J gene TRBJ2-5, with D possibly matching TRBD2 (5 bases). The V gene lost 2 bases and the J gene lost 6 bases, with 13 bases spanning the gap. From germline, CDR1 is SQVTM and CDR2 ANQGSEA. This CDR3 is built from 13 residues. The DNA for the CDR3 is TGCAGCGTTGAAAAGGCTAGCTCGCAGACCCAGTACTTC. This gives the protein CSVEKASSQTQYF.

The sample holds a few counts of this clone. This chain links TRBV14 with TRBJ2-5, with 8 bases identical to TRBD2. CDR1 is SGHDN, CDR2 FVKESK, per germline. The CDR3 runs to 14 residues. V lost 4 bases to trimming and J lost 5 bases; unmatched junction nucleotides: 6. CDR3 DNA: TGTGCCAGCAGCCTCCGAGCGGGGGTTGAGACCCAGTACTTC. Translated, it gives CASSLRAGVETQYF.

This clone was detected only a few times. CDR3 DNA sequence: TGCGCCAGCAGCTTTAATCGACAGCCTGAAGCTTTCTTT. Translating it yields CASSFNRQPEAFF. The rearrangement joins TRBV5-1 to TRBJ1-1, with D maybe TRBD1 (5 bases). V dropped 2 bases and J dropped 6 bases, with 11 bases sitting between them. Germline V gene data show CDR1 as SGHRS and CDR2 as YFSETQ. There are 13 residues in the CDR3.

The rearrangement joins TRBV5-6 to TRBJ2-7; 11 nucleotides line up with TRBD2. V lost 5 bases and J lost 2; bases outside the gene matches: 9. CDR3 length: 16 residues. CDR1 is SGHDT and CDR2 is YYEEEE in the germline V gene. In nucleotides, the CDR3 is TGTGCCAGCAGGGAATTAGGGACTAGCGGAACCTACGAGCAGTACTTC. Translation: CASRELGTSGTYEQYF. Together with reference TRBV5-6 and TRBJ2-7, the CDR3 gives the full variable domain: DAGVTQSPTHLIKTRGQQVTLRCSPKSGHDTVSWYQQALGQGPQFIFQYYEEEERQRGNFPDRFSGHQFPNYSSELNVNALLLGDSALYLCASRELGTSGTYEQYFGPGTRLTVT.

This chain uses TRBV18 with TRBJ2-5, with a weak D call TRBD1 (6 bases). Germline CDR1 KGHSH, CDR2 LQKENI. This CDR3 spans 15 amino acids. V gave up 0 bases and J gave up 5 bases, with 13 bases separating them. The CDR3 region is CASSPPSGVGETQYF. The CDR3 coding sequence is TGTGCCAGCTCACCACCGTCAGGGGTCGGGGAGACCCAGTACTTC. The full variable domain, in which reference TRBV18 and TRBJ2-5 provide the parts outside the CDR3, is NAGVMQNPRHLVRRRGQEARLRCSPMKGHSHVYWYRQLPEEGLKFMVYLQKENIIDESGMPKERFSAEFPKEGPSILRIQQVVRGDSAAYFCASSPPSGVGETQYFGPGTRLLVL.

This clone was seen a few times. V and J are TRBV25-1 and TRBJ2-6, with D possibly matching TRBD1 (6 bases). Germline V lookup: CDR1 MGHDK, CDR2 SYGVNS. The CDR3 length is 15 residues. V shed 3 bases and J shed 1 base, with 7 bases lying between them. CDR3 protein: CASSDTGSGANVLTF. CDR3 bases: TGTGCCAGCAGTGATACAGGGTCTGGGGCCAACGTCCTGACTTTC.